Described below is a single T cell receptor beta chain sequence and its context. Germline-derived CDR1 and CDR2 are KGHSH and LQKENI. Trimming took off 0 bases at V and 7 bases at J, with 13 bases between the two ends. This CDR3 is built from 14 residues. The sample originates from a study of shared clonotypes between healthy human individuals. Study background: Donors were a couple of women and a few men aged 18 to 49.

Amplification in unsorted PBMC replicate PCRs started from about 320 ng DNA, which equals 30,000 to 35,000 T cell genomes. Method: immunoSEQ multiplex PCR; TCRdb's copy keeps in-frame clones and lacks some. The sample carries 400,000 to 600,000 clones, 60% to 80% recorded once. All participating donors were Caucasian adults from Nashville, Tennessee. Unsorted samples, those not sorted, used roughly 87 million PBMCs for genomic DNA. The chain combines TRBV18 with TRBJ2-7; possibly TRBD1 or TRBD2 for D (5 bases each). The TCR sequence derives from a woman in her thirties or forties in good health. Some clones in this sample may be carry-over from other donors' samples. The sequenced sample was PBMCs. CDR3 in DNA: TGTGCCAGCTCACCACCAAGGGGACCTAGGGAGCAGTACTTC. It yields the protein CASSPPRGPREQYF.